This TCR beta chain was sequenced during a study of T cell responses to AZD1222 COVID-19 vaccine. Findings and limits, study-wide: Nearly half of spike-specific TCRs reportedly target variant regions that are unmutated in the B.1.351 and B.1.1.7 variants. Clonal diversity was possibly underestimated; the donors were predominantly white British and more often female. Repertoire samples came only from after the peak T cell response.

The ends were cut back, 0 bases at V and 8 bases at J, with 8 bases in the middle. The CDR3 extends over 13 amino acids. Clones were read by immunoSEQ multiplex PCR, and TCRdb kept only the in-frame ones, dropping some. The sample gives under 95,000 clones, 88% of which show up once; 6% to 7.5% is in the top ten. Samples with a second dose at about 4 or about 12 weeks were pooled together. In the case of this clone: Antigen specificity is unknown.

The sample in question was peripheral blood, obtained 28 days after the second AZD1222 dose. The chain joins TRBV12-3 or TRBV12-4 to TRBJ1-3; D remains unclear. The clonotype originates from an adult who received the AZD1222 COVID-19 vaccine. The CDR3 protein is CASSLAIGDTIYF. Here the CDR3 DNA reads TGTGCCAGCAGTTTAGCGATTGGGGACACCATATATTTT.